This T cell receptor (beta chain) is drawn from a study of T cells in Graves' hyperthyroidism and ophthalmopathy. Study-wide points: Also found in blood were most expanded thyroid clonotypes above 0.001. In validation, the model predicted ophthalmopathy. These predictions came a median approximately six months before onset.

Those with hyperthyroidism were 18 to 65 years old, newly diagnosed, and ill for under 2 months. Thyroid ultrasound, orbital computed tomography, clinical symptoms, and serum thyroxine and TRAb underpinned diagnoses. RNA transcripts were the template for amplifying TCR beta CDR3 regions. Primed by the HTBI set, a first-round RT-PCR was run on the TCR CDR3. One entry per CDR3 protein, called by TCRdb with MiXCR from the multiplex PCR reads. Of just over 550,000 distinct CDR3 sequences listed, approximately 44% were seen once; the top ten hold about 7.9%. This clonotype has just a few counts. Its target is not known. The germline CDR1 and CDR2 sequences are DFQATT and SNEGSKA (reference sequence). CDR3 length equals 12 residues. Trimming took off 4 bases at V and 6 bases at J, with 12 bases between the two ends.

The chain is built from TRBV20-1 and TRBJ1-2; D is perhaps TRBD1 (5 bases). Sequenced input: peripheral blood or thyroid tissue (not recorded which). This TCR derives from a woman younger than 30 with Graves' hyperthyroidism. The CDR3 protein is CSATGPTNGYTF. CDR3 DNA sequence: TGCAGTGCTACAGGGCCCACTAATGGCTACACCTTC.